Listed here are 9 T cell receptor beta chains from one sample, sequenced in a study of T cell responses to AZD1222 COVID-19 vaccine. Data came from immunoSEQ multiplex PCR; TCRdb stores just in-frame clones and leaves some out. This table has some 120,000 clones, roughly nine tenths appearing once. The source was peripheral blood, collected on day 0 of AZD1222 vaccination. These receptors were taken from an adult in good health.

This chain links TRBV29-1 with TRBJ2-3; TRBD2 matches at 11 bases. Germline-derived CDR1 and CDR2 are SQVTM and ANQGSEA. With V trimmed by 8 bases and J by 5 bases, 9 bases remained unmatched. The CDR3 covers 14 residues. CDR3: CSLRASGRIDTQYF. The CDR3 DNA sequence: TGCAGCCTTCGGGCTAGCGGGAGGATAGATACGCAGTATTTT.

CDR3 nucleotides: TGTGCCAGCAGTTCTAGGACAGGGGTTAAAAATGAAAAACTGTTTTTT. Translated: CASSSRTGVKNEKLFF. The V and J genes are TRBV27 and TRBJ1-4, with 9 bases matching TRBD1. CDR1 and CDR2 from the germline V gene are MNHEY and SMNVEV (reference sequence). This CDR3 is built from 16 residues. V shed 4 bases and J 5 bases; nucleotides not matched to a gene: 8.

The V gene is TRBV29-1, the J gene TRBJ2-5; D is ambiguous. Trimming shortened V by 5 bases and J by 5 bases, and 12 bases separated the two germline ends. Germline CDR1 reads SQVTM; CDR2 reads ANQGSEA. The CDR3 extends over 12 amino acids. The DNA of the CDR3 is TGCAGCGTTCTCGGCCTTGGGGAGACCCAGTACTTC. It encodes CSVLGLGETQYF.

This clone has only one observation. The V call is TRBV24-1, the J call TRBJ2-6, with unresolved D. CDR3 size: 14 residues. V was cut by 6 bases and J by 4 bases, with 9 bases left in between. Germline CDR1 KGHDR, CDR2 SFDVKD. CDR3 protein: CATSPPGGANVLTF. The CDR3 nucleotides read TGTGCCACCAGTCCACCCGGGGGGGCCAACGTCCTGACTTTC.

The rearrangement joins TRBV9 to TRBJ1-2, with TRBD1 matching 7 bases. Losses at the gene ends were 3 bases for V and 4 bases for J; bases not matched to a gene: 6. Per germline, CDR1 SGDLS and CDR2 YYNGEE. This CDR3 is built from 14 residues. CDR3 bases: TGTGCCAGCAGCGCCCGACAGGGAAGCTATGGCTACACCTTC. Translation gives CASSARQGSYGYTF.

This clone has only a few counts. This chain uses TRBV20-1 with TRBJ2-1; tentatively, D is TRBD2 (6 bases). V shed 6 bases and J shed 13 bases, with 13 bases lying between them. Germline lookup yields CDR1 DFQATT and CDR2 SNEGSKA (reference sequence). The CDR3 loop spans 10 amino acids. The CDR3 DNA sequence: TGCAGTGCAGGGACTCGAGACCAGTTCTTC. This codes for CSAGTRDQFF.

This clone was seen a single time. The CDR3, as DNA: TGTGCCAGCAGCTCTAGCGGGGCGAACACCGGGGAGCTGTTTTTT. Encoded protein: CASSSSGANTGELFF. This rearrangement joins TRBV11-2 to TRBJ2-2; 9 nucleotides line up with TRBD2. J gave up 0 bases and V 4 bases, and 0 bases lay outside the gene matches. Germline CDR1 reads SGHAT; CDR2 reads FQNNGV. The CDR3 has 15 residues.

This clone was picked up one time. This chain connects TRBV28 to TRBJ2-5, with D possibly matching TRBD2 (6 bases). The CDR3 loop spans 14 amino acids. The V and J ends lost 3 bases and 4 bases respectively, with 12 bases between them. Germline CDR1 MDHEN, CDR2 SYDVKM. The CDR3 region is CASSLLRGGETQYF. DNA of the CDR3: TGTGCCAGCAGTTTGTTGCGGGGAGGAGAGACCCAGTACTTC.

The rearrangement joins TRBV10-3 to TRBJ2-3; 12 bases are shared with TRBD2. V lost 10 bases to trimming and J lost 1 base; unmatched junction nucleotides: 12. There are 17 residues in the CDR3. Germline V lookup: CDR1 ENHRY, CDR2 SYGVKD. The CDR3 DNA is TGTGCCACCCGTACTAGCGGGGGGTCATTCCGCACAGATACGCAGTATTTT. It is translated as CATRTSGGSFRTDTQYF.